The 31 T cell receptor beta chains presented below share a single source sample, sequenced in a study of shared clonotypes between healthy human individuals. Assay used: immunoSEQ multiplex PCR; TCRdb lists only in-frame clones, some missing. The sample has over a million clones; more than 95% are singletons. Sample: naive CD4+ T cells sorted from blood. Subset given: CD45RA+ positively selected. These receptors were obtained from a man aged 25 to 40 in good health.

The chain is built from TRBV9 and TRBJ1-2; 7 bases fit TRBD1. The V and J ends lost 4 bases and 0 bases, in that order; junction bases with no gene match: 6. This CDR3 spans 15 amino acids. Germline V lookup: CDR1 SGDLS, CDR2 YYNGEE. CDR3 sequence reads: CASSLMGQPNYGYTF. The CDR3 region has the DNA TGTGCCAGCAGCTTGATGGGACAGCCTAACTATGGCTACACCTTC.

The chain carries TRBV18 and TRBJ2-7; either TRBD1 or TRBD2 may supply D (5 bases each). The CDR3 is made up of 12 amino acids. Germline CDR1 is KGHSH and CDR2 is LQKENI. With 1 base removed from V and 6 bases from J, the gap between germline ends came to 7 bases. The CDR3 DNA reads as TGTGCCAGCTCACCACAGGGGAGCGAGCAGTACTTC. Amino acids: CASSPQGSEQYF.

The J gene is TRBJ2-1, the V gene TRBV5-1; 11 nucleotides align to TRBD2. V lost 7 bases to trimming and J lost 9 bases; unmatched junction nucleotides: 9. The CDR3 runs to 14 residues. Germline V gene lookup returns CDR1 SGHRS and CDR2 YFSETQ. CDR3 region: CASRTSGSVTEQFF. The CDR3 bases are TGCGCCAGCCGCACTAGCGGGAGCGTTACTGAGCAGTTCTTC. The whole variable domain, remainder taken from reference TRBV5-1 and TRBJ2-1, is KAGVTQTPRYLIKTRGQQVTLSCSPISGHRSVSWYQQTPGQGLQFLFEYFSETQRNKGNFPGRFSGRQFSNSRSEMNVSTLELGDSALYLCASRTSGSVTEQFFGPGTRLTVL.

This chain joins TRBV5-1 and TRBJ2-3, with D hard to call. Per the germline V gene, CDR1 is SGHRS and CDR2 is YFSETQ. The CDR3 runs to 16 residues. Trimming shortened V by 0 bases and J by 6 bases, and 17 bases separated the two germline ends. Here the CDR3 reads CASSLESPPYGDTQYF. CDR3 sequence (DNA): TGCGCCAGCAGCTTGGAATCCCCCCCTTACGGGGATACGCAGTATTTT.

In its sample, this clone was seen once. The V and J genes are TRBV6-6 and TRBJ2-7, with TRBD1 matching 8 bases. Germline CDR1 reads MNHNY; CDR2 reads SVGAGI (reference sequence). Trimming removed 6 bases from V and 3 bases from J; junction bases left unmatched: 13. The CDR3 is made up of 16 amino acids. For the CDR3, the DNA is TGTGCCAGCAGCCCAACAGGGGGAGCGCAAAGCTACGAGCAGTACTTC. Protein product: CASSPTGGAQSYEQYF.

The gene calls are TRBV5-4 and TRBJ2-7, with no clear D. Germline lookup yields CDR1 SGHNT and CDR2 YYREEE (reference sequence). V was pared by 0 bases and J by 3 bases, with 10 bases between. This CDR3 is 14 amino acids long. CDR3 region: CASSLVGYNYEQYF. The DNA for the CDR3 is TGTGCCAGCAGCTTGGTCGGATACAACTACGAGCAGTACTTC.

The J gene is TRBJ2-3, the V gene TRBV6-4; TRBD1 might be the D (6 bases). The V gene lost 4 bases and the J gene lost 8 bases, with 16 bases spanning the gap. This CDR3 has 14 residues. Per germline, CDR1 MRHNA and CDR2 SNTAGT. This CDR3 is CASSATGSAGTQYF. DNA for the CDR3: TGTGCCAGCAGTGCCACAGGGTCCGCAGGTACGCAGTATTTT.

The genes are TRBV15 and TRBJ2-5; 7 bases are a match to TRBD2. V lost 2 bases and J lost 5; bases outside the gene matches: 11. CDR1 and CDR2 (germline): LNHNV, YYDKDF (reference sequence). The CDR3 totals 16 residues. The CDR3 is CATSRRTGTTRETQYF. CDR3 DNA: TGTGCCACCAGCAGACGGACCGGGACTACTAGGGAGACCCAGTACTTC.

The chain employs TRBV6-5 and TRBJ2-7; TRBD1 matches at 7 bases. Trimming cost V 5 bases and J 2 bases; bases outside gene matches: 6. The germline V gene has CDR1 MNHEY and CDR2 SVGAGI. This CDR3 has 14 amino acids. The CDR3 spells CASSSPGQPYEQYF. DNA for the CDR3: TGTGCCAGCAGTAGCCCGGGACAGCCCTACGAGCAGTACTTC.

Concerning this clone: The same CDR3 can be traced to other DNA sequences in this sample. J is TRBJ2-5 and V is TRBV18; D is unclear. The V end lost 3 bases, the J end lost 0 bases, and 5 bases lay between the germline ends. This CDR3 region has 13 residues. The germline CDR1 and CDR2 sequences are KGHSH and LQKENI. This CDR3 is CASSPPNQETQYF. The CDR3 nucleotides are TGTGCCAGCTCACCCCCGAACCAAGAGACCCAGTACTTC.

J is TRBJ2-5 and V is TRBV7-6, with 9 nucleotides matching TRBD1. Germline V CDR1 and CDR2: SGHVS, FNYEAQ. The J segment lost 5 bases and the V segment lost 1 base, leaving 5 bases of the junction unmatched. The CDR3 spans 15 residues. CDR3 sequence: CASSLGTGVHETQYF. As DNA, the CDR3 is TGTGCCAGCAGCTTAGGGACAGGGGTTCACGAGACCCAGTACTTC.

The rearrangement joins TRBV13 to TRBJ1-1; 8 positions agree with TRBD1. Unmatched junction bases numbered 3, after V lost 1 base and J lost 2 bases. The length of the CDR3 is 15 residues. Germline V gene lookup returns CDR1 PRHDT and CDR2 FYEKMQ (reference sequence). This CDR3 is CASSLEAGGNTEAFF. In DNA form, the CDR3 reads TGTGCCAGCAGCTTAGAGGCAGGGGGCAACACTGAAGCTTTCTTT.

V is TRBV28 and J is TRBJ2-7; D gene unclear. This CDR3 region has 12 residues. The germline CDR1 and CDR2 sequences are MDHEN and SYDVKM. V lost 5 bases and J lost 4, with 9 bases in between. In DNA form, the CDR3 reads TGTGCCAGCAGTAAAAAGCGTTACGAGCAGTACTTC. It codes for CASSKKRYEQYF.

The CDR3 DNA follows: TGTGCCAGCAGCCACTGGACCAGGACTAGCGGAGAGACATTGAACTCCTACAATGAGCAGTTCTTC. Protein product: CASSHWTRTSGETLNSYNEQFF. The chain combines TRBV2 with TRBJ2-1; TRBD2 agrees at 10 bases. This CDR3 has 22 residues. CDR1 is SNHLY, CDR2 FYNNEI, per germline. J lost 0 bases, V lost 6 bases, and 23 bases had no gene match.

This clone was seen just once. The chain is built from TRBV11-3 and TRBJ2-1; D is unclear. CDR1 and CDR2 (germline): SGHNT, YENEEA. The V end was cut by 1 base, the J end by 7 bases, with 14 bases between. This CDR3 comprises 15 residues. The CDR3 region has the DNA TGTGCCAGCAGCTTAGGTATCCGGTCAGATAATGAGCAGTTCTTC. Translating it yields CASSLGIRSDNEQFF.

CDR3 DNA sequence: TGCGCCAGCAGCTTGGTTACGGACGACACTGAAGCTTTCTTT. It specifies CASSLVTDDTEAFF. J is TRBJ1-1 and V is TRBV5-1; no firm D call. The length of the CDR3 is 14 residues. The V and J ends lost 0 bases and 3 bases respectively, with 9 bases between them. Germline V gene lookup returns CDR1 SGHRS and CDR2 YFSETQ.

This clone was seen only once. V and J are TRBV4-1 and TRBJ1-2, with D possibly TRBD1 on 5 matching bases. The germline CDR1 and CDR2 sequences are MGHRA and YSYEKL. The CDR3 runs to 15 residues. Deletions cut 2 bases from V and 9 bases from J, with 19 bases between. The CDR3 sequence is CASSQTGTTIGRYTF. CDR3 bases: TGCGCCAGCAGCCAAACCGGGACTACGATAGGCCGCTACACCTTC.

The chain recombines TRBV28 with TRBJ1-1; TRBD1 matches at 8 bases. Germline CDR1 is MDHEN and CDR2 is SYDVKM. This CDR3 region has 13 residues. V shed 8 bases, J shed 7 bases, and the junction held 9 bases outside the gene matches. The CDR3 loop is CASGLRTGFEAFF. For the CDR3, the DNA is TGTGCCAGCGGACTGAGGACAGGGTTTGAAGCTTTCTTT.

V and J are TRBV5-6 and TRBJ2-7; possibly TRBD1 for D (5 bases). Germline CDR1 and CDR2: SGHDT and YYEEEE. V lost 1 base and J 3 bases, leaving 11 bases between the germline ends. The CDR3 is 14 residues long. CDR3 in amino acids: CASSLYRLGYEQYF. CDR3 DNA: TGTGCCAGCAGCTTGTACAGGTTGGGCTACGAGCAGTACTTC.

In the case of this clone: The same CDR3 is also encoded by other DNA sequences in this sample. This sequence joins TRBV11-2 and TRBJ2-1, with 11 positions matching TRBD2. CDR3 size: 15 residues. With 5 bases clipped from V and 4 bases from J, the junction kept 4 bases outside the gene matches. CDR1 SGHAT and CDR2 FQNNGV come from the germline V gene. CDR3 residues: CASSLGTSGYNEQFF. The DNA for the CDR3 is TGTGCCAGCAGCCTCGGGACTAGCGGTTACAATGAGCAGTTCTTC.

The chain is built from TRBV10-3 and TRBJ2-7; possibly TRBD1 for D (6 bases). The CDR3 sequence is 17 residues long. The germline V gene encodes CDR1 ENHRY and CDR2 SYGVKD. V lost 4 bases and J lost 1, with 20 bases in between. The CDR3 DNA reads TGTGCCATCAGTGGTACACGGGGACATCACCCTTCCTACGAGCAGTACTTC. It encodes CAISGTRGHHPSYEQYF.

This clone appeared a single time. This chain links TRBV7-9 with TRBJ1-1; D unclear. This CDR3 has 11 residues. In germline, CDR1 is SEHNR, CDR2 FQNEAQ (reference sequence). The ends were cut back, 8 bases at V and 0 bases at J, with 4 bases in the middle. CDR3 in amino acids: CASALNTEAFF. The CDR3 coding sequence is TGTGCCAGCGCCTTGAACACTGAAGCTTTCTTT.

The gene calls are TRBV6-5 and TRBJ1-2; possibly TRBD1 for D (5 bases). Germline V gene data show CDR1 as MNHEY and CDR2 as SVGAGI. This CDR3 region has 16 residues. Deletions cut 0 bases from V and 1 base from J, with 12 bases between. CDR3 coding DNA: TGTGCCAGCAGTTACTCGCTTGTCGGGGGTAACTATGGCTACACCTTC. It encodes CASSYSLVGGNYGYTF.

This clone appeared once. The chain is built from TRBV5-1 and TRBJ2-6; 11 bases agree with TRBD2. The ends lost 4 bases at V and 1 base at J; junction bases unmatched: 4. There are 17 residues in the CDR3. Germline lookup yields CDR1 SGHRS and CDR2 YFSETQ. CDR3 nucleotides: TGCGCCAGCAGCGCTCGACTAGCGGGATCTGGGGCCAACGTCCTGACTTTC. Translation: CASSARLAGSGANVLTF.

The chain has TRBV28 and TRBJ1-4, with D tentatively TRBD1 (5 bases). CDR3 size: 12 residues. V dropped 11 bases and J dropped 5 bases, with 12 bases sitting between them. Per germline, CDR1 MDHEN and CDR2 SYDVKM. CDR3 residues: CACEGLNEKLFF. CDR3 nucleotide sequence: TGTGCCTGCGAGGGGCTCAATGAAAAACTGTTTTTT.

The chain recombines TRBV6-5 with TRBJ2-3; TRBD2 agrees at 8 bases. The V segment lost 2 bases and the J segment 6 bases; nucleotides outside the gene matches: 10. Germline CDR1 and CDR2: MNHEY and SVGAGI. The CDR3 consists of 16 residues. The chain's CDR3 is CASSYRGRAGVDTQYF. CDR3 nucleotides: TGTGCCAGCAGTTACCGAGGTCGAGCGGGAGTGGATACGCAGTATTTT.

V is TRBV7-9 and J is TRBJ1-3, with D uncertain. CDR3 length equals 16 residues. V was cut by 1 base and J by 0 bases, with 10 bases left in between. Germline values: CDR1 SEHNR, CDR2 FQNEAQ (reference sequence). This CDR3 is CASSLVGRGSGNTIYF. For the CDR3, the DNA is TGTGCCAGCAGCTTAGTAGGTCGGGGCTCTGGAAACACCATATATTTT.

The chain employs TRBV7-2 and TRBJ1-2, with D possibly matching TRBD1 (6 bases). V lost 5 bases to trimming and J lost 8 bases, with 18 bases between them. Germline CDR1 reads SGHTA; CDR2 reads FQGNSA. The length of the CDR3 is 14 residues. The CDR3 bases are TGTGCCAGCAGCCTCAGCCCGACAGGACTAGGCTACACCTTC. Translation: CASSLSPTGLGYTF.

The chain joins TRBV6-5 to TRBJ2-5; perhaps D is TRBD1 or TRBD2 (5 bases each). Trimming removed 2 bases at V and 5 bases at J, with 18 bases between. Germline values: CDR1 MNHEY, CDR2 SVGAGI. The CDR3 runs to 16 residues. The CDR3 sequence is CASSYRNRGARETQYF. CDR3 DNA sequence: TGTGCCAGCAGTTACCGCAATCGAGGGGCAAGGGAGACCCAGTACTTC.

The CDR3 loop is CASRPPGLAGGAKNIQYF. CDR3 DNA: TGTGCCAGCAGACCGCCGGGACTAGCGGGAGGGGCCAAAAACATTCAGTACTTC. The V gene is TRBV28, the J gene TRBJ2-4; TRBD2 aligns across 16 bases. From germline, CDR1 is MDHEN and CDR2 SYDVKM. CDR3 size: 18 residues. V gave up 6 bases and J gave up 1 base; unmatched junction bases: 6.

This chain connects TRBV9 to TRBJ2-3; D gene ambiguous. The CDR3 is made up of 14 amino acids. Trimming removed 2 bases at V and 6 bases at J, with 13 bases between. CDR1 is SGDLS, CDR2 YYNGEE, per germline. CDR3 sequence (DNA): TGTGCCAGCAGCGTCTCCGCCGGCGTTGATACGCAGTATTTT. This translates into CASSVSAGVDTQYF.